This record looks at one T cell receptor beta chain sequence and its context. Its antigen is unidentified. The source of the sample is a study of cytomegalovirus exposure and HLA in healthy donors. Study context: Unique TCR beta sequences numbering fewer than 130 million came from 150 million to 200 million T cells in an earlier analysis. Overall study findings and caveats: Most of the TCR beta V segments (in an earlier analysis) were productive either about 87% or about 30% of the time. The analysis excluded some indistinguishable V segments, including TRBV6-2 and TRBV6-3. Reports showed the classifier diagnosing cytomegalovirus status with high specificity and sensitivity.

V lost 5 bases and J lost 4, with 12 bases in between. The CDR3 length is 13 residues. CDR1 and CDR2 from the germline V gene are LNHDA and SQIVND (reference sequence). The PCR made use of 60 Vbeta and 13 Jbeta primers. Generated by immunoSEQ multiplex PCR, the TCRdb table keeps only in-frame clones and is missing some. The table has some 150,000 clones, roughly 78% seen once. The sequencing input was PBMCs. The V and J genes are TRBV19 and TRBJ2-7; D is unclear. The receptor was derived from a man in his fifties in good health and CMV-seropositive. CDR3 region: CASSPLAGYEQYF. The DNA of the CDR3 is TGTGCCAGTAGTCCCTTAGCTGGGTACGAGCAGTACTTC.